This TCR beta chain came from a study of cytomegalovirus exposure and HLA in healthy donors. Amplification used 60 Vbeta primers and 13 Jbeta primers. Assay: immunoSEQ multiplex PCR; the TCRdb copy retains only in-frame clones and omits some. The sample holds about 110,000 clones, around 75% seen once. This CDR3 region has 17 residues. V was shortened by 0 bases and J by 1 base, with 15 bases between the two germline ends. Germline V CDR1 and CDR2: SGHDN, FVKESK. The chain joins TRBV14 to TRBJ1-2; D is ambiguous. The sequence was obtained from a man aged 40-55 years in good health and CMV-seronegative. Specimen: PBMCs. The CDR3 DNA reads TGTGCCAGCAGCCAAGATGCAGGAAAAGTGTTTAACTATGGCTACACCTTC. Translated, it gives CASSQDAGKVFNYGYTF.